A selection of T cell receptor beta chains follows, all from one sample in a study of Ad26.COV2.S vaccination and SARS-CoV-2 variants. Libraries were prepared by immunoSEQ multiplex PCR; TCRdb keeps only in-frame clonotypes and omits some of them. The sample contains 400,000 or so clones, about 85% of which appear only once. Sequenced material: peripheral blood, taken in a trial of Ad26.COV2.S vaccine versus placebo. These receptors were taken from a person between 18 and 59 years old who received the Ad26.COV2.S COVID-19 vaccine or a placebo. The CDR3 runs from the conserved cysteine through the conserved F or W. Fields, in order: clone size, D gene, V gene, J gene, CDR3 protein, CDR3 DNA. D genes are given only for firm matches. Expanded clones are given a class, and other clones once, few, many or no size at all.

clone_size: .
d_call: .
v_call: TRBV6-5
j_call: TRBJ2-7
cdr3_aa: CASMRGREVYEQYF
cdr3_nt: TGTGCCAGCATGAGGGGCAGGGAAGTTTACGAGCAGTACTTC

clone_size: once
d_call: .
v_call: TRBV19
j_call: TRBJ2-4
cdr3_aa: CARPKAKNIQYF
cdr3_nt: TGTGCCCGACCGAAAGCCAAAAACATTCAGTACTTC

clone_size: .
d_call: TRBD1
v_call: TRBV6-6
j_call: TRBJ1-2
cdr3_aa: CASRLGQGDPYGYTF
cdr3_nt: TGTGCCAGCAGACTGGGACAGGGGGACCCATATGGCTACACCTTC

clone_size: once
d_call: TRBD1
v_call: TRBV5-6
j_call: TRBJ1-4
cdr3_aa: CASSYGQGSEKLFF
cdr3_nt: TGTGCCAGCAGCTACGGACAGGGAAGCGAAAAACTGTTTTTT

clone_size: .
d_call: .
v_call: TRBV19
j_call: TRBJ1-2
cdr3_aa: CASSMGATGSNYGYTF
cdr3_nt: TGTGCCAGTAGTATGGGGGCGACAGGTTCTAACTATGGCTACACCTTC

clone_size: .
d_call: TRBD1
v_call: TRBV27
j_call: TRBJ2-7
cdr3_aa: CASSPAGTASYEQYF
cdr3_nt: TGTGCCAGCAGTCCAGCCGGGACAGCCTCCTACGAGCAGTACTTC

clone_size: .
d_call: .
v_call: TRBV29-1
j_call: TRBJ2-7
cdr3_aa: CSARHAGDYEQYF
cdr3_nt: TGCAGCGCCCGACACGCCGGGGACTACGAGCAGTACTTC

clone_size: few
d_call: .
v_call: TRBV18
j_call: TRBJ1-1
cdr3_aa: CASSPTQTEAFF
cdr3_nt: TGTGCCAGCTCACCAACGCAGACTGAAGCTTTCTTT

clone_size: .
d_call: .
v_call: TRBV11-1
j_call: TRBJ2-7
cdr3_aa: CASSLELGLYEQYF
cdr3_nt: TGTGCCAGCAGCTTAGAATTGGGACTCTACGAGCAGTACTTC

clone_size: .
d_call: .
v_call: TRBV4-3
j_call: TRBJ2-5
cdr3_aa: CASSQMRGSETQYF
cdr3_nt: TGCGCCAGCAGCCAAATGAGGGGGAGCGAGACCCAGTACTTC

clone_size: once
d_call: .
v_call: TRBV6-5
j_call: TRBJ1-2
cdr3_aa: CASSYSLNYGYTF
cdr3_nt: TGTGCCAGCAGTTACTCACTAAACTATGGCTACACCTTC

clone_size: .
d_call: TRBD1
v_call: TRBV2
j_call: TRBJ1-4
cdr3_aa: CASSNRGQREKLFF
cdr3_nt: TGTGCCAGCTCCAACAGGGGGCAGAGGGAAAAACTGTTTTTT

clone_size: .
d_call: .
v_call: TRBV6-6
j_call: TRBJ1-1
cdr3_aa: CASSPGQGLMNTEAFF
cdr3_nt: TGTGCCAGCAGCCCCGGGCAGGGGTTAATGAACACTGAAGCTTTCTTT

clone_size: .
d_call: .
v_call: TRBV6-2/TRBV6-3
j_call: TRBJ1-4
cdr3_aa: CASSTTGTYNEKLFF
cdr3_nt: TGTGCCAGCAGCACCACCGGGACGTACAATGAAAAACTGTTTTTT

clone_size: .
d_call: TRBD1
v_call: TRBV5-6
j_call: TRBJ2-1
cdr3_aa: CASSFGDRAYNEQFF
cdr3_nt: TGTGCCAGCAGCTTCGGGGACAGAGCCTACAATGAGCAGTTCTTC

clone_size: once
d_call: .
v_call: TRBV12-3/TRBV12-4
j_call: TRBJ1-1
cdr3_aa: CASGAKNTEAFF
cdr3_nt: TGTGCCAGTGGGGCTAAGAACACTGAAGCTTTCTTT

clone_size: .
d_call: TRBD1
v_call: TRBV2
j_call: TRBJ2-4
cdr3_aa: CASKPGTGKAKNIQYF
cdr3_nt: TGTGCCAGCAAGCCCGGGACAGGCAAAGCCAAAAACATTCAGTACTTC

clone_size: .
d_call: .
v_call: TRBV9
j_call: TRBJ1-2
cdr3_aa: CASSARSRVLGGYTF
cdr3_nt: TGTGCCAGCAGCGCACGCTCCAGGGTACTTGGTGGCTACACCTTC

clone_size: few
d_call: .
v_call: TRBV7-2
j_call: TRBJ2-4
cdr3_aa: CASSLGGQLAKNIQYF
cdr3_nt: TGTGCCAGCAGCTTAGGGGGGCAACTAGCCAAAAACATTCAGTACTTC

clone_size: few
d_call: .
v_call: TRBV19
j_call: TRBJ1-1
cdr3_aa: CASSIGRTVNTEAFF
cdr3_nt: TGTGCCAGTAGTATAGGCCGGACAGTGAACACTGAAGCTTTCTTT

clone_size: .
d_call: .
v_call: TRBV3-1/TRBV3-2
j_call: TRBJ1-4
cdr3_aa: CASSQGGRANEKLFF
cdr3_nt: TGTGCCAGCAGCCAAGGCGGCAGAGCTAATGAAAAACTGTTTTTT

clone_size: .
d_call: .
v_call: TRBV6-2/TRBV6-3
j_call: TRBJ1-2
cdr3_aa: CASSYGQGGHGYTF
cdr3_nt: TGTGCCAGCAGTTACGGTCAGGGAGGTCATGGCTACACCTTC

clone_size: .
d_call: .
v_call: TRBV6-5
j_call: TRBJ2-1
cdr3_aa: CASRPGATYNEQFF
cdr3_nt: TGTGCCAGCAGACCGGGGGCCACCTACAATGAGCAGTTCTTC

clone_size: .
d_call: .
v_call: TRBV3-1/TRBV3-2
j_call: TRBJ2-5
cdr3_aa: CASSQAQGEETQYF
cdr3_nt: TGTGCCAGCAGCCAAGCGCAGGGTGAAGAGACCCAGTACTTC

clone_size: .
d_call: .
v_call: TRBV7-9
j_call: TRBJ2-2
cdr3_aa: CASTHRGDPGELFF
cdr3_nt: TGTGCCAGCACCCATAGGGGGGACCCCGGGGAGCTGTTTTTT

clone_size: .
d_call: .
v_call: TRBV6-5
j_call: TRBJ1-2
cdr3_aa: CASRDPAGGSYTF
cdr3_nt: TGTGCCAGCAGGGACCCGGCGGGGGGGAGCTACACCTTC

clone_size: .
d_call: .
v_call: TRBV21-1
j_call: TRBJ1-6
cdr3_aa: CASSPHTQGGRGRPYNSPLHF
cdr3_nt: TGTGCCAGCAGCCCCCATACTCAAGGTGGCAGGGGGCGCCCCTATAATTCACCCCTCCACTTT

clone_size: .
d_call: .
v_call: TRBV5-1
j_call: TRBJ2-5
cdr3_aa: CASSLDPQGLQETQYF
cdr3_nt: TGCGCCAGCAGCTTGGACCCACAGGGCCTCCAAGAGACCCAGTACTTC

clone_size: .
d_call: TRBD1
v_call: TRBV23-1
j_call: TRBJ1-2
cdr3_aa: CASSLVPGTAGLYGYTF
cdr3_nt: TGCGCCAGCAGTCTAGTACCTGGGACAGCCGGCCTTTATGGCTACACCTTC

clone_size: .
d_call: TRBD1
v_call: TRBV10-2
j_call: TRBJ1-6
cdr3_aa: CASSRSGQGNSPLHF
cdr3_nt: TGCGCCAGCAGTAGGTCCGGACAGGGGAATTCACCCCTCCACTTT

clone_size: .
d_call: .
v_call: TRBV12-5
j_call: TRBJ1-1
cdr3_aa: CASGLQGLTFF
cdr3_nt: TGTGCTAGTGGTTTGCAGGGGTTGACTTTCTTT

clone_size: .
d_call: .
v_call: TRBV5-4
j_call: TRBJ1-1
cdr3_aa: CASKRSGASVTEAFF
cdr3_nt: TGTGCCAGCAAGCGGTCAGGTGCTTCGGTCACTGAAGCTTTCTTT

clone_size: few
d_call: TRBD1
v_call: TRBV6-5
j_call: TRBJ1-5
cdr3_aa: CASSSTGTGLLAQHF
cdr3_nt: TGTGCCAGCAGTTCTACCGGGACAGGCCTCTTGGCCCAGCATTTT

clone_size: .
d_call: .
v_call: TRBV29-1
j_call: TRBJ2-7
cdr3_aa: CSVEVTRDIGEQYF
cdr3_nt: TGCAGCGTTGAAGTAACAAGGGACATCGGCGAGCAGTACTTC

clone_size: .
d_call: .
v_call: TRBV7-6
j_call: TRBJ2-7
cdr3_aa: CASGPWVGEQYF
cdr3_nt: TGTGCCAGCGGACCATGGGTCGGCGAGCAGTACTTC

clone_size: .
d_call: .
v_call: TRBV5-6
j_call: TRBJ1-2
cdr3_aa: CASSLLSYGYTF
cdr3_nt: TGTGCCAGCAGCTTATTGAGCTATGGCTACACCTTC

clone_size: .
d_call: .
v_call: TRBV5-1
j_call: TRBJ1-1
cdr3_aa: CASSLVYRELRQTEAFF
cdr3_nt: TGCGCCAGCAGCTTGGTCTACAGGGAATTACGACAGACTGAAGCTTTCTTT

clone_size: .
d_call: .
v_call: TRBV2
j_call: TRBJ2-7
cdr3_aa: CASRGTLRSYEQYF
cdr3_nt: TGTGCCAGCAGGGGGACCCTTCGATCCTACGAGCAGTACTTC

clone_size: .
d_call: TRBD1
v_call: TRBV27
j_call: TRBJ1-5
cdr3_aa: CASSLQGAYNQPQHF
cdr3_nt: TGTGCCAGCAGCCTACAGGGGGCCTACAATCAGCCCCAGCATTTT

clone_size: .
d_call: .
v_call: TRBV7-8
j_call: TRBJ2-5
cdr3_aa: CASSLDTPDNQETQYF
cdr3_nt: TGTGCCAGCAGCTTAGATACGCCGGACAACCAAGAGACCCAGTACTTC

clone_size: .
d_call: .
v_call: TRBV3-1/TRBV3-2
j_call: TRBJ1-6
cdr3_aa: CASSPEGGDNSPLHF
cdr3_nt: TGTGCCAGCAGCCCCGAAGGTGGGGATAATTCACCCCTCCACTTT

clone_size: .
d_call: .
v_call: TRBV30
j_call: TRBJ1-1
cdr3_aa: CAWQRSEGTEAFF
cdr3_nt: TGTGCCTGGCAAAGGAGTGAGGGCACTGAAGCTTTCTTT

clone_size: .
d_call: .
v_call: TRBV6-6
j_call: TRBJ1-4
cdr3_aa: CASSYSPGNGEKLFF
cdr3_nt: TGTGCCAGCAGTTACTCGCCAGGGAACGGTGAAAAACTGTTTTTT

clone_size: .
d_call: TRBD1
v_call: TRBV5-1
j_call: TRBJ1-4
cdr3_aa: CASSWSRDRGREEKLFF
cdr3_nt: TGCGCCAGCAGCTGGTCCCGGGACAGGGGGAGGGAAGAAAAACTGTTTTTT

clone_size: .
d_call: .
v_call: TRBV4-1
j_call: TRBJ1-2
cdr3_aa: CASSLGGYGYTF
cdr3_nt: TGCGCCAGCAGCCTCGGGGGTTATGGCTACACCTTC

clone_size: .
d_call: TRBD2
v_call: TRBV5-1
j_call: TRBJ2-3
cdr3_aa: CASSLGSGGWADTQYF
cdr3_nt: TGCGCCAGCAGCTTGGGAAGCGGGGGCTGGGCAGATACGCAGTATTTT

clone_size: .
d_call: TRBD1
v_call: TRBV18
j_call: TRBJ1-2
cdr3_aa: CASSPREGTANYGYTF
cdr3_nt: TGTGCCAGCTCACCACGGGAGGGGACAGCTAACTATGGCTACACCTTC

clone_size: .
d_call: .
v_call: TRBV24-1
j_call: TRBJ2-5
cdr3_aa: CATSDWGGETQYF
cdr3_nt: TGTGCCACCAGTGATTGGGGTGGAGAGACCCAGTACTTC

clone_size: .
d_call: TRBD1
v_call: TRBV2
j_call: TRBJ1-6
cdr3_aa: CASRRTGSSYNSPLHF
cdr3_nt: TGTGCCAGCAGACGGACAGGGAGCTCCTATAATTCACCCCTCCACTTT

clone_size: .
d_call: TRBD1
v_call: TRBV2
j_call: TRBJ2-5
cdr3_aa: CASSSGTGPLKTQYF
cdr3_nt: TGTGCCAGCAGCTCCGGGACAGGGCCGCTGAAGACCCAGTACTTC

clone_size: .
d_call: TRBD2
v_call: TRBV18
j_call: TRBJ2-5
cdr3_aa: CASSPAGGLKETQYF
cdr3_nt: TGTGCCAGCTCACCGGCGGGGGGCCTCAAAGAGACCCAGTACTTC

clone_size: .
d_call: .
v_call: TRBV27
j_call: TRBJ2-1
cdr3_aa: CASSLLGGAGYNEQFF
cdr3_nt: TGTGCCAGCAGTTTATTAGGCGGGGCCGGATACAATGAGCAGTTCTTC

clone_size: .
d_call: TRBD1
v_call: TRBV5-1
j_call: TRBJ1-2
cdr3_aa: CASSFGQGTYGYTF
cdr3_nt: TGCGCCAGCAGCTTTGGACAGGGGACCTATGGCTACACCTTC

clone_size: .
d_call: TRBD2
v_call: TRBV10-2
j_call: TRBJ2-7
cdr3_aa: CASSDPRGTSGGPYEQYF
cdr3_nt: TGCGCCAGCAGTGATCCGAGAGGGACTAGCGGGGGGCCGTACGAGCAGTACTTC

clone_size: .
d_call: .
v_call: TRBV12-3/TRBV12-4
j_call: TRBJ1-6
cdr3_aa: CASRIKNSPLHF
cdr3_nt: TGTGCCAGCAGGATAAAAAATTCACCCCTCCACTTT

clone_size: .
d_call: TRBD1
v_call: TRBV11-2
j_call: TRBJ2-1
cdr3_aa: CASSLLPEQGADYNEQFF
cdr3_nt: TGTGCCAGCAGCCTACTACCAGAACAGGGGGCAGACTACAATGAGCAGTTCTTC

clone_size: .
d_call: TRBD2
v_call: TRBV3-1/TRBV3-2
j_call: TRBJ2-1
cdr3_aa: CASSQDGGLASNEQFF
cdr3_nt: TGTGCCAGCAGCCAAGACGGGGGACTAGCATCCAATGAGCAGTTCTTC

clone_size: .
d_call: .
v_call: TRBV14
j_call: TRBJ2-5
cdr3_aa: CASSQAQGRVTQYF
cdr3_nt: TGTGCCAGCAGCCAAGCTCAGGGGCGAGTGACCCAGTACTTC

clone_size: .
d_call: TRBD1
v_call: TRBV27
j_call: TRBJ1-6
cdr3_aa: CASGQGITNSPLHF
cdr3_nt: TGTGCCTCCGGACAGGGGATAACGAATTCACCCCTCCACTTT